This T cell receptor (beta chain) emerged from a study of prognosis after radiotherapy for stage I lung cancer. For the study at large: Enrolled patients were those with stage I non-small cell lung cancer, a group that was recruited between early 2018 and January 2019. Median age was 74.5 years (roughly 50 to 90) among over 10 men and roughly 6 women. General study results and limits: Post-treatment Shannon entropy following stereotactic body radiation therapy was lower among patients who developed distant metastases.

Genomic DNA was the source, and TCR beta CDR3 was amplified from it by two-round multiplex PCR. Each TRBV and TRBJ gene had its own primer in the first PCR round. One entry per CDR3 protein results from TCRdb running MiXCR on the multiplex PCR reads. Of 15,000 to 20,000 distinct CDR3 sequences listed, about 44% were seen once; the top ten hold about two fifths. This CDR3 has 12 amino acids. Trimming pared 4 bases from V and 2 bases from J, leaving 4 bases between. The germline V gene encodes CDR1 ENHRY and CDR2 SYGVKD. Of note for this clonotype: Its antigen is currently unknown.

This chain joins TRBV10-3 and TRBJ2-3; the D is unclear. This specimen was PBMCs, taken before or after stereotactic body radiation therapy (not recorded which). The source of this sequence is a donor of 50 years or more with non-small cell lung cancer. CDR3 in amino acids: CAISANTDTQYF. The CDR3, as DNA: TGTGCCATCAGTGCAAACACAGATACGCAGTATTTT.